The T cell receptor (beta chain) described here comes from a study of blood T cell repertoires in COVID-19. Study details: The study drew acute and convalescent COVID-19 samples from the United States, Italy and Spain. Sources were T cells, B-cell-depleted T cells, or PBMCs; the material itself was cDNA or gDNA.

Per the authors' pipeline: Estimation of nucleated cell counts was performed using reference gene primer amplification. Assay: immunoSEQ multiplex PCR; the TCRdb copy retains only in-frame clones and omits some. D and trimming were read from the DNA, whereas the V and J calls and clone size are those reported in that table. This table holds tens of thousands of clones, roughly 77% found once. CDR1 and CDR2 (germline): SGHNT, YYREEE (reference sequence). This CDR3 contains 14 residues. Trimming pared 3 bases from V and 6 bases from J, leaving 14 bases between. The sample consisted of peripheral blood. This receptor was obtained from a man older than 75 with active or convalescent COVID-19. The chain is built from TRBV5-4 and TRBJ2-3; no clear D gene. CDR3 in DNA: TGTGCCAGCAGCTCTGTTCGCCCTGAGGATACGCAGTATTTT. Translation: CASSSVRPEDTQYF.